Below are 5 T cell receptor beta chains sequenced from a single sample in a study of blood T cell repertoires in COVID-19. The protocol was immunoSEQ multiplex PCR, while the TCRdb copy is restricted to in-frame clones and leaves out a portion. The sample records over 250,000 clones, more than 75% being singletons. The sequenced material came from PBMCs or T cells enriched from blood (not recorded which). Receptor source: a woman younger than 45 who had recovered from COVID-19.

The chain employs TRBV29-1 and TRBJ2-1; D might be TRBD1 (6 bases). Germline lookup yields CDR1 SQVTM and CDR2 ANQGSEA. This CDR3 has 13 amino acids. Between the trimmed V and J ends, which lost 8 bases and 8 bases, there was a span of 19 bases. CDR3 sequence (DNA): TGCAGCTCATCTGGGAACAGGGTACATGAGCAGTTCTTC. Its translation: CSSSGNRVHEQFF.

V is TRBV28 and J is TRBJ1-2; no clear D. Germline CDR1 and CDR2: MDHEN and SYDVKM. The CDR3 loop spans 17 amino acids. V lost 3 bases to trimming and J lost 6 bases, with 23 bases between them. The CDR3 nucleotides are TGTGCCAGCAGTTTCTCGGTTGGAGGGCTTAGGAGGAATGGCTACACCTTC. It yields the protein CASSFSVGGLRRNGYTF.

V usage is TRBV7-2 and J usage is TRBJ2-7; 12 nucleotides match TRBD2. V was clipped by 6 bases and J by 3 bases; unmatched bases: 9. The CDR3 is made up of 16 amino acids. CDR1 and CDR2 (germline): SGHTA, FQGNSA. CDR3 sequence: CASRFTSGGLNYEQYF. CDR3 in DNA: TGTGCCAGCAGATTTACTAGCGGGGGGCTAAACTACGAGCAGTACTTC.

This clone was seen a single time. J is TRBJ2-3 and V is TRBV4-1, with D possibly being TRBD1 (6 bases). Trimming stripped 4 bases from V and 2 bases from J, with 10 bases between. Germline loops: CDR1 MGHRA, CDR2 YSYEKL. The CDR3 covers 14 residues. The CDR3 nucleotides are TGCGCCAGCAGCCCGGACAGAACCACAGATACGCAGTATTTT. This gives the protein CASSPDRTTDTQYF.

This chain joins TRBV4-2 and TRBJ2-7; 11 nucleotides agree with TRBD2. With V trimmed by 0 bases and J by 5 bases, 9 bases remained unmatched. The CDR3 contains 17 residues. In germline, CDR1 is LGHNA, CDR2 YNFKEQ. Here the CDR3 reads CASSQEGSGGAIDEQYF. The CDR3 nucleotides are TGTGCCAGCAGCCAAGAAGGTAGCGGGGGGGCCATCGACGAGCAGTACTTC.